This T cell receptor (beta chain) was sequenced during a study of blood T cells in healthy people across ages. This clonotype occurred a few times. V lost 0 bases and J lost 5, with 16 bases in between. Germline-derived CDR1 and CDR2 are MNHNS and SASEGT. The CDR3 loop spans 16 amino acids. Primed by a sample-barcoded 5' primer and a J-beta primer mix, a second PCR proceeded for roughly 6 to 12 cycles. TCRdb itself ran the 5' RACE reads through MiXCR, one entry per CDR3 protein. The data show approximately 1.5 million distinct CDR3 sequences, about 35% seen once. Sequencing used blood. This TCR was recovered from a woman under 40 in good health. The V and J genes are TRBV6-1 and TRBJ1-2; D is unclear. CDR3 amino acids: CASSEANSRMAYGYTF. The CDR3 DNA is TGTGCCAGCAGTGAAGCTAACTCTCGAATGGCGTATGGCTACACCTTC.